Shown below are 9 T cell receptor beta chains from a single sample sequenced in a study of blood T cell repertoires in COVID-19. Sequencing was performed with immunoSEQ multiplex PCR; in TCRdb, only in-frame clones are kept and a portion is missing. The table lists 150,000 to 200,000 clones, roughly 87% of them singletons. The specimen sequenced was PBMCs or T cells enriched from blood (not recorded which). These receptors came from a human donor with acute COVID-19. The donor label of this sample is uncertain.

This chain uses TRBV2 with TRBJ2-1, with 13 bases fitting TRBD2. Germline V CDR1 and CDR2: SNHLY, FYNNEI. This CDR3 comprises 18 residues. Trimming took 8 bases from V and 0 from J; bases not matched to a gene: 10. Here the CDR3 DNA reads TGTGCCAGCGGACCCGGGACTAGCGGGACTCGCTCCTACAATGAGCAGTTCTTC. It translates to CASGPGTSGTRSYNEQFF.

The chain couples TRBV19 to TRBJ1-5, with TRBD1 matching over 7 bases. The germline gives CDR1 LNHDA, CDR2 SQIVND (reference sequence). This CDR3 is 15 amino acids long. Unmatched junction bases numbered 10, after V lost 6 bases and J lost 5 bases. CDR3 sequence reads: CASRETGLIDQPQHF. The CDR3 coding sequence is TGTGCCAGTAGAGAGACAGGGCTAATTGATCAGCCCCAGCATTTT.

The chain uses TRBV4-1 and TRBJ2-1, with D possibly being TRBD2 (6 bases). V lost 4 bases to trimming and J lost 8 bases, with 18 bases between them. The germline V gene has CDR1 MGHRA and CDR2 YSYEKL. This CDR3 comprises 15 residues. The CDR3 region is CASSPLGLLRDEQFF. The CDR3, as DNA: TGCGCCAGCAGCCCACTGGGACTCCTCCGCGATGAGCAGTTCTTC.

V gene TRBV4-1 combines with J gene TRBJ2-7, with D unclear. V was shortened by 1 base and J by 8 bases, with 12 bases between the two germline ends. The CDR3 loop spans 13 amino acids. Germline lookup yields CDR1 MGHRA and CDR2 YSYEKL. The CDR3 DNA sequence: TGCGCCAGCAGCCAAGTGGGCAGTAGAAAGCAGTACTTC. Amino acid sequence: CASSQVGSRKQYF.

The V gene is TRBV7-9, the J gene TRBJ2-1, with 11 bases matching TRBD2. V shed 4 bases and J 4 bases; nucleotides not matched to a gene: 6. Germline V gene lookup returns CDR1 SEHNR and CDR2 FQNEAQ (reference sequence). The CDR3 totals 16 residues. The CDR3 coding sequence is TGTGCCAGCAGCTCCATAGCGGGGGGGTTGTACAATGAGCAGTTCTTC. Protein: CASSSIAGGLYNEQFF.

This clone has more than one count but fewer than ten. The rearrangement uses TRBV30 and TRBJ2-7; D might be TRBD2 (6 bases). Germline V gene data show CDR1 as GTSNPN and CDR2 as SVGIG (reference sequence). The CDR3 loop spans 13 amino acids. Trimming removed 2 bases at V and 3 bases at J, with 11 bases between. Here the CDR3 reads CAWSLPRGYEQYF. The DNA of the CDR3 is TGTGCCTGGAGTCTCCCGCGGGGCTACGAGCAGTACTTC.

CDR3 bases: TGTGCCAGTAGTATACGACAGATTTCAGCCGAGCAGTACTTC. It translates to CASSIRQISAEQYF. This chain joins TRBV19 and TRBJ2-7; weak D call: TRBD1 (5 bases). The V end was cut by 2 bases, the J end by 6 bases, with 14 bases between. The germline CDR1 and CDR2 sequences are LNHDA and SQIVND (reference sequence). The CDR3 length is 14 residues.

V usage is TRBV20-1 and J usage is TRBJ2-3, with TRBD1 matching 10 bases. In germline, CDR1 is DFQATT, CDR2 SNEGSKA (reference sequence). Germline trimming cut 3 bases from V and 6 bases from J; bases unmatched to any gene: 12. CDR3 length equals 16 residues. The CDR3 DNA follows: TGCAGTGCTAGTCCACCAGGGGGACAGGGGTCCGATACGCAGTATTTT. It specifies CSASPPGGQGSDTQYF.

This sequence joins TRBV2 and TRBJ2-5, with 7 bases aligning to TRBD1. The trim removed 5 bases at V and 3 bases at J, leaving 3 bases unmatched. In germline, CDR1 is SNHLY, CDR2 FYNNEI. The CDR3 has 13 amino acids. The CDR3 nucleotides are TGTGCCAGCAGTAGCCAGGGGGAAGAGACCCAGTACTTC. It is translated as CASSSQGEETQYF. Filled out from reference TRBV2 and TRBJ2-5, the complete variable domain reads EPEVTQTPSHQVTQMGQEVILRCVPISNHLYFYWYRQILGQKVEFLVSFYNNEISEKSEIFDDQFSVERPDGSNFTLKIRSTKLEDSAMYFCASSSQGEETQYFGPGTRLLVL.